The clone carrying this T cell receptor beta chain was counted only a few times. This entry belongs to a study of human T cells and chemical hapten exposure. As handled by the study authors: Samples held a median of around 92,000 TCRs, range about 23,224–700,000. TCRdb re-derived calls from the RACE reads in MiXCR, one entry per CDR3 protein. TCRdb's processing, not the authors', yielded these V and J calls. The sample includes around 80,000 distinct CDR3 sequences, over 8.5% of them seen just once. Time point given: healthy volunteer bleed at 6 weeks. The authors' total RNA extraction used unfractionated whole blood. This clonotype originated in a male donor in good health. Some clones in this sample may be carry-over from other donors' samples. Sequenced material: whole blood.

The CDR3 nucleotides are TGTGCCAGCAGCTTTGGCTCAAGGGACATTCAGTACTTC. It translates to CASSFGSRDIQYF. V usage is TRBV7-2 and J usage is TRBJ2-4; D call uncertain. This CDR3 is built from 13 residues. Germline lookup yields CDR1 SGHTA and CDR2 FQGNSA. Trimming pared 3 bases from V and 8 bases from J, leaving 11 bases between.